One TCR beta chain is described in this entry. As yet, its antigen is unknown. This sample is part of a study of vaccination and CD4 T cells after COVID-19. Treatment denoted: approximately nine-day PBMC culture with coronavirus spike peptide pools or control peptides (ViraFEST assay). CDR1 MNHNS and CDR2 SASEGT come from the germline V gene. The CDR3 has 11 residues. Between the trimmed V and J ends, which lost 10 bases and 4 bases, there was a span of 9 bases. With the Oncomine TCR Beta short-read assay, DNA from cultured CD4+ T cells was sequenced. TCRdb analysed the PCR reads with MiXCR anew, one entry per CDR3 protein. The sample consists of about 14,000 distinct CDR3 sequences, 55% to 80% of them appearing once.

The chain couples TRBV6-1 to TRBJ2-3; no clear D gene. Sequenced sample: CD4+ T cells from blood, cultured in vitro. This sequence originates from a human donor who had recovered from COVID-19. As DNA, the CDR3 is TGTGCCATCAAGAAATCAGATACGCAGTATTTT. Translation gives CAIKKSDTQYF.